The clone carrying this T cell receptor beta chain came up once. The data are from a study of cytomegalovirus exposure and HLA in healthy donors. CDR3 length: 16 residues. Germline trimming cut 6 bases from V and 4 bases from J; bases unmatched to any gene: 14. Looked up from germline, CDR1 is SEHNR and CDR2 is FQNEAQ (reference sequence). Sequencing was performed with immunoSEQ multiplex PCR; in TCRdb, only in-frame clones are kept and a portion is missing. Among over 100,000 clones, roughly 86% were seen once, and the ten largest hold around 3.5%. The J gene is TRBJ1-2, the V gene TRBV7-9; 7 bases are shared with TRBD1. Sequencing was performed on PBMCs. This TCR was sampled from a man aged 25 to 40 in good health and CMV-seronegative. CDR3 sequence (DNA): TGTGCCAGCAGTAAAAATTCCAGGGGGTCGGTCTATGGCTACACCTTC. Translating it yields CASSKNSRGSVYGYTF.